The present TCR beta chain was sequenced within a study of T cell changes during pregnancy in multiple sclerosis. Repertoires were generated with immunoSEQ multiplex PCR, while TCRdb's copy carries only in-frame clones and drops some. The sample lists 45,000 to 50,000 clones, roughly 92% occurring once. The specimen comprised CD4+ T cells from peripheral blood mononuclear cells, sampled in the second trimester of pregnancy. The sequence was obtained from a female donor in good health, enrolled as a control in a pregnancy study.

As DNA, the CDR3 is TGTGCCAGCAGCTTGGGCGGCGGGGGGGCGGGAGATACGCAGTATTTT. The encoded protein is CASSLGGGGAGDTQYF. This rearrangement joins TRBV5-6 to TRBJ2-3, with TRBD2 matching over 9 bases. This CDR3 has 16 amino acids. CDR1 is SGHDT and CDR2 is YYEEEE in the germline V gene. The ends lost 0 bases at V and 5 bases at J; junction bases unmatched: 7. Variable domain in full (rest from reference TRBV5-6 and TRBJ2-3): DAGVTQSPTHLIKTRGQQVTLRCSPKSGHDTVSWYQQALGQGPQFIFQYYEEEERQRGNFPDRFSGHQFPNYSSELNVNALLLGDSALYLCASSLGGGGAGDTQYFGPGTRLTVL.